This is a list of T cell receptor beta chains from one sample in a study of blood T cell repertoires in COVID-19. The repertoire was sequenced with immunoSEQ multiplex PCR; TCRdb's copy has only in-frame clones and lacks some. The sample has more than 150,000 clones, around three quarters seen once. Sequencing was performed on peripheral blood. Source of these receptors: a man in his 60s with active or convalescent COVID-19. Both conserved end residues are trimmed from each CDR3. Fields, in order: V gene, J gene, CDR3 protein.

V: TRBV27; J: TRBJ1-5; CDR3: ASSFGQGANQPQH
V: TRBV27; J: TRBJ2-7; CDR3: ASSLSITGTPYEQY
V: TRBV9; J: TRBJ1-1; CDR3: ASSVGLQDRGTGTEAF
V: TRBV29-1; J: TRBJ2-5; CDR3: SVDGLEGQPQETQY
V: TRBV11-2; J: TRBJ2-7; CDR3: ASSLGQGTYHEQY
V: TRBV9; J: TRBJ2-7; CDR3: ASSVGLAGVGEQY
V: TRBV5-6; J: TRBJ1-1; CDR3: ASSPYGQGYTEAF
V: TRBV7-8; J: TRBJ2-5; CDR3: ASTKGAGQETQY
V: TRBV11-2; J: TRBJ1-6; CDR3: ASSPRGAYNSPLH
V: TRBV5-7; J: TRBJ1-1; CDR3: ASRHTETDRRNTEAF
V: TRBV6-2/TRBV6-3; J: TRBJ1-4; CDR3: ASSPPGRGGEKLF
V: TRBV27; J: TRBJ2-4; CDR3: ASSLRQGRDIQY
V: TRBV5-4; J: TRBJ1-2; CDR3: ASSSGTALRSDGYT
V: TRBV11-2; J: TRBJ1-4; CDR3: ASSSDRGYEKLF
V: TRBV15; J: TRBJ2-7; CDR3: ATSRGDSGDYEQY
V: TRBV7-8; J: TRBJ1-3; CDR3: ASGILWDNTRNTIY
V: TRBV5-6; J: TRBJ2-7; CDR3: ASSLVGYEQY
V: TRBV9; J: TRBJ1-1; CDR3: ASSAPGPYAEAF
V: TRBV10-3; J: TRBJ2-1; CDR3: AISESSGVIHEQF
V: TRBV11-2; J: TRBJ2-1; CDR3: ASSPGTNFNNEQF
V: TRBV6-1; J: TRBJ2-2; CDR3: ASSEDRVDTGELF
V: TRBV21-1; J: TRBJ1-1; CDR3: ASSPPGDRDTEAF
V: TRBV11-3; J: TRBJ2-7; CDR3: ASSPQGYEQY
V: TRBV4-3; J: TRBJ1-4; CDR3: ASSQDRPGTNEKLF
V: TRBV14; J: TRBJ2-7; CDR3: ASSQQGQLYEQY